One and the same sample provided the 22 T cell receptor beta chains below, sequenced in a study of T cells in Graves' hyperthyroidism and ophthalmopathy. Amplified TCR beta CDR3 regions derived from RNA transcripts. A set of HTBI primers served as the primers for a first-round RT-PCR of the TCR CDR3. Using its own MiXCR run on the multiplex PCR reads, TCRdb lists one record per CDR3 protein. The top ten clones hold 33% of a sample with some 300,000 distinct CDR3 sequences, approximately 15% of them seen once. The specimen was blood. These receptors originate from a man aged 30 to 39 with Graves' hyperthyroidism.

This clonotype was counted a few times. J is TRBJ2-3 and V is TRBV5-6; D gene unclear. The CDR3 runs to 15 residues. Germline V gene data show CDR1 as SGHDT and CDR2 as YYEEEE. Deletions cut 0 bases from V and 0 bases from J, with 8 bases between. The CDR3 DNA reads TGTGCCAGCAGCTTGGTAGGGCAGAGCACAGATACGCAGTATTTT. As protein: CASSLVGQSTDTQYF.

This clonotype was detected a few times. The chain has TRBV25-1 and TRBJ2-3; D is undetermined. The CDR3 is made up of 13 amino acids. Germline values: CDR1 MGHDK, CDR2 SYGVNS. V was clipped by 4 bases and J by 5 bases, with 10 bases between them. Written as DNA, the CDR3 is TGTGCCAGCAGTGTCCTAACCGAAGATACGCAGTATTTT. Translation gives CASSVLTEDTQYF.

On this clonotype itself: This may be a read error: a much more frequent sequence differs by one nucleotide. The CDR3 sequence: CASSWGSRGGGTQYF. The CDR3 coding sequence is TGTGCCAGCAGTTGGGGATCGCGAGGGGGAGGGACCCAGTACTTC. V and J are TRBV6-5 and TRBJ2-5, with D tentatively TRBD1 or TRBD2 (6 bases each). This CDR3 region has 15 residues. Trimming shortened V by 4 bases and J by 7 bases, and 19 bases separated the two germline ends. Germline V gives CDR1 MNHEY, CDR2 SVGAGI.

This clonotype has at least ten counts. The chain recombines TRBV3-1 with TRBJ2-1; 7 nucleotides line up with TRBD2. The germline V gene encodes CDR1 LGHDT and CDR2 YNNKEL (reference sequence). Germline trimming cut 4 bases from V and 10 bases from J; bases unmatched to any gene: 7. The length of the CDR3 is 13 residues. CDR3 sequence: CASSPTGTTEQFF. Written as DNA, the CDR3 is TGTGCCAGCAGCCCGACGGGGACTACCGAGCAGTTCTTC.

This clonotype was found many times. This rearrangement joins TRBV2 to TRBJ1-1; 9 bases are shared with TRBD1. J was trimmed by 0 bases and V by 7 bases; bases with no gene match: 12. Germline CDR1 SNHLY, CDR2 FYNNEI. The CDR3 is made up of 17 amino acids. The CDR3 here is CASTEGGQGWLNTEAFF. CDR3 sequence (DNA): TGTGCCAGCACCGAAGGGGGACAGGGATGGTTGAACACTGAAGCTTTCTTT.

This clonotype has at least ten counts. The chain combines TRBV10-3 with TRBJ2-3, with TRBD2 matching over 7 bases. This CDR3 region has 17 residues. V was clipped by 0 bases and J by 0 bases; unmatched bases: 6. Germline lookup yields CDR1 ENHRY and CDR2 SYGVKD. The CDR3 DNA sequence: TGTGCCATCAGTGAGTCGACGTCTAGCGGAAGCACAGATACGCAGTATTTT. Translated, it gives CAISESTSSGSTDTQYF.

This clonotype has a handful of counts. The chain couples TRBV13 to TRBJ2-1; 9 nucleotides match TRBD2. CDR3 length: 15 residues. The V segment lost 6 bases and the J segment 3 bases; nucleotides outside the gene matches: 6. Germline V gene data show CDR1 as PRHDT and CDR2 as FYEKMQ (reference sequence). Here the CDR3 reads CASRLAGRIYNEQFF. Written as DNA, the CDR3 is TGTGCCAGCAGGCTAGCGGGACGAATCTACAATGAGCAGTTCTTC.

This clonotype was counted at least ten times. The V gene is TRBV6-1, the J gene TRBJ2-1, with D perhaps matching TRBD1 (6 bases). Germline V CDR1 and CDR2: MNHNS, SASEGT. The CDR3 runs 14 residues. Deletions cut 9 bases from V and 7 bases from J, with 19 bases between. The CDR3, as DNA: TGTGCCAGTCGGGGAGCAGGGGTTGGAAATGAGCAGTTCTTC. Protein sequence: CASRGAGVGNEQFF.

This clonotype was detected ten times or more. The V gene is TRBV4-1, the J gene TRBJ1-1, with D possibly TRBD1 on 6 matching bases. This CDR3 region has 17 residues. Trimming left V 1 base short and J 1 base short, with 16 bases between. The V gene's germline CDR1 is MGHRA and CDR2 YSYEKL. CDR3 amino acids: CASSQVPFVGGNTEAFF. The DNA for the CDR3 is TGCGCCAGCAGCCAAGTCCCGTTTGTAGGGGGGAACACTGAAGCTTTCTTT.

In the case of this clonotype: This sequence may be a read error, since a much larger clone differs from it by one base. The chain is built from TRBV3-1 and TRBJ2-7; 9 bases line up with TRBD2. CDR3 length equals 14 residues. The germline V gene has CDR1 LGHDT and CDR2 YNNKEL (reference sequence). The CDR3 DNA reads as TGTGCCAGCAGCTCGACTAGCGGATCCAACGAGCAGTGCTTC. The encoded protein is CASSSTSGSNEQCF.

J is TRBJ1-1 and V is TRBV6-1, with 9 positions matching TRBD1. CDR1 MNHNS and CDR2 SASEGT come from the germline V gene. CDR3 size: 16 residues. V lost 5 bases, J lost 1 base, and 8 bases stayed unmatched. CDR3 bases: TGTGCCAGCAGTCCTCACCAGGGACAGGGGAACACTGAAGCTTTCTTT. This encodes CASSPHQGQGNTEAFF.

The V call is TRBV6-6, the J call TRBJ1-4; unclear D gene. The ends were cut back, 2 bases at V and 6 bases at J, with 13 bases in the middle. Germline CDR1 and CDR2: MNHNY and SVGAGI (reference sequence). The CDR3 consists of 15 residues. CDR3 sequence: CASSYGGRNHEKLFF. CDR3 bases: TGTGCCAGCAGTTACGGTGGCCGCAACCATGAAAAACTGTTTTTT.

This clonotype has only a few counts. The V gene is TRBV19, the J gene TRBJ2-1; 7 bases are shared with TRBD2. The CDR3 sequence is 16 residues long. The trim removed 6 bases at V and 2 bases at J, leaving 10 bases unmatched. The germline V gene has CDR1 LNHDA and CDR2 SQIVND (reference sequence). The CDR3 spells CASRLKGGMPYNEQFF. The CDR3 DNA follows: TGTGCCAGTAGGCTCAAGGGAGGGATGCCCTACAATGAGCAGTTCTTC.

This clonotype was observed a handful of times. The gene calls are TRBV5-1 and TRBJ1-2, with D uncertain. This CDR3 has 13 residues. V lost 4 bases and J 0 bases, leaving 7 bases between the germline ends. The V gene's germline CDR1 is SGHRS and CDR2 YFSETQ. CDR3 DNA: TGCGCCAGCAGCGGGCAGCCTAACTATGGCTACACCTTC. This encodes CASSGQPNYGYTF.

This clonotype turned up a few times. V gene TRBV5-1 combines with J gene TRBJ1-3, with TRBD1 matching over 11 bases. Germline-derived CDR1 and CDR2 are SGHRS and YFSETQ. The CDR3 totals 16 residues. V trimming: 1 base; J trimming: 2 bases; junction bases outside the gene matches: 2. The CDR3 region has the DNA TGCGCCAGCAGCTTGTCGGGACAGGGGGCTGGAAACACCATATATTTT. It translates to CASSLSGQGAGNTIYF.

This clonotype has ten or more counts. V and J are TRBV30 and TRBJ1-4, with D tentatively TRBD1 (5 bases). There are 14 residues in the CDR3. Per germline, CDR1 GTSNPN and CDR2 SVGIG (reference sequence). V lost 7 bases to trimming and J lost 0 bases, with 12 bases between them. This CDR3 reads CAYHGTATNEKLFF. The CDR3 nucleotides read TGTGCCTACCATGGGACCGCAACTAATGAAAAACTGTTTTTT.

This clonotype was counted many times. The chain couples TRBV19 to TRBJ2-2; weak D call: TRBD1 (6 bases). V was trimmed by 5 bases and J by 1 base, leaving 11 bases between them. Germline CDR1 and CDR2: LNHDA and SQIVND (reference sequence). The CDR3 spans 15 residues. CDR3 sequence reads: CASSPLQGNTGELFF. Here the CDR3 DNA reads TGTGCCAGTAGTCCACTACAGGGGAACACCGGGGAGCTGTTTTTT.

This clonotype was counted once. This chain joins TRBV20-1 and TRBJ2-1, with D unclear. The germline V and J ends were trimmed by 2 bases and 0 bases, with 11 bases remaining between them. This CDR3 comprises 15 residues. Germline V gene lookup returns CDR1 DFQATT and CDR2 SNEGSKA (reference sequence). The CDR3 loop is CSARRGVSSYNEQFF. The DNA of the CDR3 is TGCAGTGCTAGACGTGGGGTGAGCTCCTACAATGAGCAGTTCTTC.

The chain has TRBV19 and TRBJ1-1, with D maybe TRBD1 (5 bases). Per the germline V gene, CDR1 is LNHDA and CDR2 is SQIVND (reference sequence). The CDR3 consists of 13 residues. V gave up 7 bases and J gave up 6 bases, with 15 bases separating them. CDR3 in DNA: TGTGCCAGTACCCTCCCGGGGCGGGCTGAAGCTTTCTTT. Amino acid sequence: CASTLPGRAEAFF.

This clonotype has only a few counts. With a much larger clone just one base away, this may be a read error. The rearrangement joins TRBV20-1 to TRBJ1-1; no definite D call. V lost 5 bases and J 6 bases, leaving 19 bases between the germline ends. This CDR3 is built from 14 residues. CDR1 is DFQATT, CDR2 SNEGSKA, per germline (reference sequence). The CDR3 DNA follows: TGCAGTGCTTACTCTTCCCCTCCATTCTCTGAAGCTTTCTTT. Translating gives CSAYSSPPFSEAFF.

The sample holds many counts of this clonotype. The chain uses TRBV2 and TRBJ1-4, with a weak D call TRBD1 (6 bases). The V end lost 7 bases, the J end lost 8 bases, and 20 bases lay between the germline ends. The germline gives CDR1 SNHLY, CDR2 FYNNEI. The CDR3 totals 15 residues. The CDR3 DNA sequence: TGTGCCAGCACCCCCCCCGGGGGCAAGGGGGAAAAACTGTTTTTT. It encodes CASTPPGGKGEKLFF.

CDR3 DNA: TGTGCCAGCAGCTTAGGAGGTAAAGCCTACGAGCAGTACTTC. Translation: CASSLGGKAYEQYF. The J gene is TRBJ2-7, the V gene TRBV7-9; D gene unclear. Germline-derived CDR1 and CDR2 are SEHNR and FQNEAQ (reference sequence). The CDR3 is 14 amino acids. Trimming cost V 1 base and J 2 bases, with 9 bases left between them.